This T cell receptor beta chain was retrieved from a study of blood T cell repertoires in COVID-19. Whole-study context: Acute-phase and convalescent COVID-19 samples originated in the United States, Italy and Spain.

This clone was seen a single time. Sequencing used immunoSEQ multiplex PCR; TCRdb keeps in-frame clones, though not all of them. Here the sample spans 200,000 to 250,000 clones, about four fifths being singletons. This clonotype was sampled from a woman older than 75 with COVID-19, enrolled during active disease. The sequencing sample was made of peripheral blood.

The CDR3 region is CASSRPGLIEEQYF. The DNA for the CDR3 is TGTGCCAGCAGTCGGCCGGGACTGATCGAGGAGCAGTACTTC. The V gene is TRBV6-2 or TRBV6-3, the J gene TRBJ2-7; D may be TRBD2 (6 bases). CDR1 MNHEY and CDR2 SVGEGT come from the germline V gene. The CDR3 length is 14 residues. Trimming removed 5 bases at V and 7 bases at J, with 18 bases between.